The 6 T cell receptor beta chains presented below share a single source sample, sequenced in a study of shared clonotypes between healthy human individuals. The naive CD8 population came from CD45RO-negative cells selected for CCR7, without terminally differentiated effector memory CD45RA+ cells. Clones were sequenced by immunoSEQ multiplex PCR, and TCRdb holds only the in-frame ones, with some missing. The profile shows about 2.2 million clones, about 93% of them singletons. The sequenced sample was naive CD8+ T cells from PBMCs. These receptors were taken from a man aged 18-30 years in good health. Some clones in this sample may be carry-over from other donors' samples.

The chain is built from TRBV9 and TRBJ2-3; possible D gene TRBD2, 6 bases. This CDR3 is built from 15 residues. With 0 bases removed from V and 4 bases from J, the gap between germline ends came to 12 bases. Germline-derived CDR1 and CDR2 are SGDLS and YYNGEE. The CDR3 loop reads CASSVDPGTPDTQYF. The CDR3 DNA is TGTGCCAGCAGCGTAGATCCAGGGACTCCAGATACGCAGTATTTT.

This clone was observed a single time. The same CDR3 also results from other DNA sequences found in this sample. The CDR3 DNA reads as TGTGCCAGCAGCTTTGACAATGAGCAGTTCTTC. Translating gives CASSFDNEQFF. The chain links TRBV7-9 to TRBJ2-1; D unresolved. Germline CDR1 SEHNR, CDR2 FQNEAQ (reference sequence). The V end lost 3 bases, the J end lost 5 bases, and 2 bases lay between the germline ends. The CDR3 runs 11 residues.

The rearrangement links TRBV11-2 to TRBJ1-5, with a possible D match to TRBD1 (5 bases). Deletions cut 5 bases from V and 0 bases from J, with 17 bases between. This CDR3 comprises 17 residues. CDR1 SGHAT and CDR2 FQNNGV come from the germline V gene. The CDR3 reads CASSLGGVGYSNQPQHF. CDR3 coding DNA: TGTGCCAGCAGCCTAGGAGGGGTCGGGTATAGCAATCAGCCCCAGCATTTT.

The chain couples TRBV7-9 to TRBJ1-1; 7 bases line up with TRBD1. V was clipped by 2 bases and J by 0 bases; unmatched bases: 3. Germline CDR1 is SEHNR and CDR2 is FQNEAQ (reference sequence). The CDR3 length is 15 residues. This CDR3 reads CASSLLDRMNTEAFF. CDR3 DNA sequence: TGTGCCAGCAGCTTACTGGACAGGATGAACACTGAAGCTTTCTTT.

The CDR3 region has the DNA TGTGCCAGCAGCAAAGTAACGGGGGCCAGGAGCAATCAGCCCCAGCATTTT. This gives the protein CASSKVTGARSNQPQHF. V gene TRBV21-1 combines with J gene TRBJ1-5. TRBV21-1 has pseudogene status. CDR3 length equals 17 residues.

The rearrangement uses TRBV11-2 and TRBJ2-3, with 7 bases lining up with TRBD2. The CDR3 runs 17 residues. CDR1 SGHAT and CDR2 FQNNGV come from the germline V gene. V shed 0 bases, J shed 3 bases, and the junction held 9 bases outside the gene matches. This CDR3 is CASSLDLRLAATDTQYF. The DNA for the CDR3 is TGTGCCAGCAGCTTAGATCTAAGGCTAGCGGCAACAGATACGCAGTATTTT.